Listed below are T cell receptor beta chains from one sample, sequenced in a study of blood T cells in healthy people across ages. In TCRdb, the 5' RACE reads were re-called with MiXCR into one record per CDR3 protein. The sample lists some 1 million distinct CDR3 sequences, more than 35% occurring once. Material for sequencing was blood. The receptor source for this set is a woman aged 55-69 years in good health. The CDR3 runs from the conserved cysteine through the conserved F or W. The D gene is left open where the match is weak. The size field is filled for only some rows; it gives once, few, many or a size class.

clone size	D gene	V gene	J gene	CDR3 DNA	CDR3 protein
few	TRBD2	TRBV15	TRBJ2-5	TGTGCCACCAGCAGACTCCTAGCGGCTGAGCAGTACTTC	CATSRLLAAEQYF
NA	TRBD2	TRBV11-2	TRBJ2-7	TGTGCCAGCAGCTTAGGCGCGGGACTAGGTCTCTATGAGCAGTACTTC	CASSLGAGLGLYEQYF
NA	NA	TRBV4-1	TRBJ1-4	TGCGCCAGCAGCCTTACAGACTCAAGAAATGAAAAACTGTTTTTT	CASSLTDSRNEKLFF
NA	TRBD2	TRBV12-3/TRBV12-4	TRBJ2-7	TGTGCCAGCACCTCCCCGGGGACTAGCGGGTCCTACGAGCAGTACTTC	CASTSPGTSGSYEQYF
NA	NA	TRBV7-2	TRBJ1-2	TGTGCCAGCAGCTTATGGTCGACCGGCGGCTACACCTTC	CASSLWSTGGYTF
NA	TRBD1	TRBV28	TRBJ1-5	TGTGCCAGCAGTCCAGACAGGGTAAACAGCAATCAGCCCCAGCATTTT	CASSPDRVNSNQPQHF
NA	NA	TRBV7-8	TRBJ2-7	TGTGCCAGCAGCTTAAGCGCCCGAGACGAGCAGTACTTC	CASSLSARDEQYF
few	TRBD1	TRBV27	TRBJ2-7	TGTGCCAGCGGAGAACGGGACAGGGGTTACGAGCAGTACTTC	CASGERDRGYEQYF
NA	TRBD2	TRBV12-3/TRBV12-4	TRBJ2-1	TGTGCCAGCAGTTTAAGTGGGAGGGCGAGTGAGCAGTTCTTC	CASSLSGRASEQFF
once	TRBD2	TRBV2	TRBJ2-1	TGTGCCAGCTCGGCGGGACTAGCGGGAAGTGAGCAGTTCTTC	CASSAGLAGSEQFF
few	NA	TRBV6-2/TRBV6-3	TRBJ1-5	TGTGCCAGCAGTTACTCTCCGGTGGGCAATCAGCCCCAGCATTTT	CASSYSPVGNQPQHF
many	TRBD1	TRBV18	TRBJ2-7	TGTGCCAGCTCCTACCGGGACAGACCCTACGAGCAGTACTTC	CASSYRDRPYEQYF
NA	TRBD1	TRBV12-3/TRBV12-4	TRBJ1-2	TGTGCCAGCAGTCCGGGACAGGTCGGTGGCTACACCTTC	CASSPGQVGGYTF
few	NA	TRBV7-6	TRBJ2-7	TGTGCCAGCAGCACCGAGGGGATCGAGCAGTACTTC	CASSTEGIEQYF
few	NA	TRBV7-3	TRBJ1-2	TGTGCCAGCAGCCGCGGACAGTCGTTTGGCTACACCTTC	CASSRGQSFGYTF
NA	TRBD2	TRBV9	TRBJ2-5	TGTGCCAGCAGCCCAACGGGCGGGGGGCAAGAGACCCAGTACTTC	CASSPTGGGQETQYF
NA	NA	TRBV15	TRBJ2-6	TGTGCCACCAGCCCTATCGCTGGGGCCAACGCCCTGACTTTC	CATSPIAGANALTF
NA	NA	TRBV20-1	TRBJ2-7	TGCAGTGCTCTACCCGGAGTGGCAACCTACGAGCAGTACTTC	CSALPGVATYEQYF
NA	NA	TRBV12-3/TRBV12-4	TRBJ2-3	TGTGCCAGCAGTGTACGGGGGAGTAGCACAGATACGCAGTATTTT	CASSVRGSSTDTQYF
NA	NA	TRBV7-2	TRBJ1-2	TGTGCCAGCAGCTCAGCGCGGGGTTCGAACTATGGCTACACCTTC	CASSSARGSNYGYTF
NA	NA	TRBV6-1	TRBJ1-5	TGTGCCAGCAGTGAAGCCAGCGGGACACTCGGTCAGCCCCAGCATTTT	CASSEASGTLGQPQHF
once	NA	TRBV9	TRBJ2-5	TGTGCCAGCAGCGTACAAGGGGCCCAAGAGACCCAGTACTTC	CASSVQGAQETQYF
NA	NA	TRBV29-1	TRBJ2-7	TGCAGCGTTGCGTGGGGCGTGGGAGCGCCCTCCGAGCAGTACTTC	CSVAWGVGAPSEQYF
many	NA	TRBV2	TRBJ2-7	TGTGCCAGCAGTCCAGCTGGGGCGGCCTCCTACGAGCAGTACTTC	CASSPAGAASYEQYF
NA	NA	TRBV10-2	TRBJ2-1	TGCGCCAGCAGTGAGCGGGAGAAGGGTCCCATATACAATGAGCAGTTCTTC	CASSEREKGPIYNEQFF
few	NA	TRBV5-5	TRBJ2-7	TGTGCCAGCAGCTTGTTAAAGGACGAGCAGTACTTC	CASSLLKDEQYF